The 18 T cell receptor beta chains below were found in one sample sequenced in a study of T cells in Graves' hyperthyroidism and ophthalmopathy. It was RNA transcripts that yielded the amplified TCR beta CDR3 regions. An initial round of RT-PCR targeting the TCR CDR3 relied on the HTBI primer set. A single record per CDR3 protein comes from TCRdb applying MiXCR to the multiplex PCR reads. The table records under 400,000 distinct CDR3 sequences, over 12% of them present only once. Sequenced input: blood. These receptors originate from a woman aged 55-70 years with Graves' ophthalmopathy.

Comment on this clonotype: Since a much larger clone is just one base distant, this may be a read error. This rearrangement joins TRBV12-3 or TRBV12-4 to TRBJ1-2, with a weak D call TRBD1 (5 bases). V shed 6 bases and J shed 8 bases, with 13 bases lying between them. The CDR3 has 12 residues. The CDR3 reads CASRSIGTGYTF. The CDR3, as DNA: TGTGCCAGCAGGTCGATAGGGACCGGCTACACCTTC.

The chain has TRBV7-3 and TRBJ1-1, with D unclear. The ends were cut back, 6 bases at V and 5 bases at J, with 13 bases in the middle. CDR1 and CDR2 (germline): SGHTA, FQGTGA. This CDR3 is built from 13 residues. The CDR3 spells CASSPGPATEAFF. The CDR3 DNA is TGTGCCAGCAGTCCCGGCCCCGCAACTGAAGCTTTCTTT.

This clonotype was found many times. V gene TRBV30 combines with J gene TRBJ1-2; 7 bases are a match to TRBD1. Germline CDR1 and CDR2: GTSNPN and SVGIG (reference sequence). This CDR3 spans 14 amino acids. V trimming: 0 bases; J trimming: 7 bases; junction bases outside the gene matches: 8. CDR3 nucleotide sequence: TGTGCCTGGAGTGTACAGGGGACTGGCTCTGGCTACACCTTC. Translation: CAWSVQGTGSGYTF.

This clonotype turned up a few times. This rearrangement joins TRBV20-1 to TRBJ2-5; TRBD2 might be the D (7 bases). Trimming pared 0 bases from V and 2 bases from J, leaving 19 bases between. Germline CDR1 DFQATT, CDR2 SNEGSKA (reference sequence). The CDR3 contains 17 residues. The CDR3: CSARDPLAAGHQETQYF. The CDR3 bases are TGCAGTGCTAGAGATCCGCTTGCAGCGGGACATCAAGAGACCCAGTACTTC.

This clonotype was observed at least ten times. V gene TRBV2 combines with J gene TRBJ1-5; 7 bases fit TRBD1. The germline gives CDR1 SNHLY, CDR2 FYNNEI. The CDR3 spans 15 residues. V gave up 6 bases and J gave up 3 bases; unmatched junction bases: 8. The CDR3 nucleotides are TGTGCCAGCAGCACCGACAGGGCGGCCAATCAGCCCCAGCATTTT. Encoded protein: CASSTDRAANQPQHF.

Many counts were recorded for this clonotype. The rearrangement links TRBV3-1 to TRBJ2-7; TRBD1 aligns across 7 bases. The V segment lost 2 bases and the J segment 8 bases; nucleotides outside the gene matches: 6. The length of the CDR3 is 13 residues. Germline-derived CDR1 and CDR2 are LGHDT and YNNKEL (reference sequence). The CDR3 nucleotides are TGTGCCAGCAGCCAAAAAGACAGGGTCCAGCAGTACTTC. Translated, it gives CASSQKDRVQQYF.

V usage is TRBV10-1 and J usage is TRBJ2-2; D is uncertain. The CDR3 has 12 amino acids. The germline V gene has CDR1 WNHNN and CDR2 SYGVQD (reference sequence). Trimming took off 2 bases at V and 6 bases at J, with 4 bases between the two ends. The CDR3 nucleotides are TGCGCCAGCAGTGAGCTGCCCGGGGAGCTGTTTTTT. Its translation: CASSELPGELFF.

In its sample, this clonotype was seen many times. The J gene is TRBJ2-3, the V gene TRBV20-1; D may be TRBD1 or TRBD2 (5 bases each). Germline values: CDR1 DFQATT, CDR2 SNEGSKA (reference sequence). Trimming took off 6 bases at V and 6 bases at J, with 19 bases between the two ends. The CDR3 loop spans 14 amino acids. CDR3: CSAIDSSRVDTQYF. The CDR3 DNA is TGCAGTGCCATAGACAGCTCGAGGGTGGATACGCAGTATTTT.

This clonotype appeared many times. V usage is TRBV3-1 and J usage is TRBJ1-4; no clear D. The V end lost 4 bases, the J end lost 8 bases, and 14 bases lay between the germline ends. Germline loops: CDR1 LGHDT, CDR2 YNNKEL (reference sequence). The CDR3 is 14 amino acids. CDR3 sequence (DNA): TGTGCCAGCAGCCTGGGTTCGGGGAGGGAAAAACTGTTTTTT. The encoded protein is CASSLGSGREKLFF.

The sample holds many counts of this clonotype. This rearrangement joins TRBV5-1 to TRBJ2-5; TRBD2 agrees at 9 bases. The germline V gene has CDR1 SGHRS and CDR2 YFSETQ. V lost 0 bases, J lost 4 bases, and 13 bases stayed unmatched. CDR3 length: 18 amino acids. The CDR3 is CASSLAGEREAPRETQYF. CDR3 in DNA: TGCGCCAGCAGCTTGGCCGGCGAGCGGGAGGCCCCCCGAGAGACCCAGTACTTC.

The rearrangement links TRBV10-3 to TRBJ1-1; the D is unclear. This CDR3 comprises 13 residues. V was trimmed by 3 bases and J by 4 bases, leaving 9 bases between them. Germline-derived CDR1 and CDR2 are ENHRY and SYGVKD. The CDR3 nucleotides read TGTGCCATCAGTGATAGCGGGCGCACTGAAGCTTTCTTT. Translation gives CAISDSGRTEAFF.

This clonotype has a handful of counts. The chain carries TRBV29-1 and TRBJ1-1; a weak D match, TRBD1 (5 bases). The germline CDR1 and CDR2 sequences are SQVTM and ANQGSEA. The length of the CDR3 is 13 residues. The V end lost 5 bases, the J end lost 0 bases, and 10 bases lay between the germline ends. The CDR3 region is CSVRGTMNTEAFF. CDR3 DNA sequence: TGCAGCGTTCGGGGGACGATGAACACTGAAGCTTTCTTT.

CDR3 loop: CASSHGYIAQAQYF. CDR3 coding DNA: TGTGCCAGCAGCCACGGATACATAGCACAGGCGCAGTATTTT. The J gene is TRBJ2-3, the V gene TRBV3-1; a weak D match, TRBD1 (5 bases). Trimming took off 3 bases at V and 10 bases at J, with 17 bases between the two ends. The germline CDR1 and CDR2 sequences are LGHDT and YNNKEL (reference sequence). This CDR3 spans 14 amino acids.

The sample holds many counts of this clonotype. The chain joins TRBV12-3 or TRBV12-4 to TRBJ2-3; D gene uncertain. The CDR3 totals 16 residues. V was cut by 6 bases and J by 2 bases, with 18 bases left in between. The CDR3 region has the DNA TGTGCCAGCAGCCCTCCGTCCGGTGAAGACACAGATACGCAGTATTTT. This codes for CASSPPSGEDTDTQYF.

This clonotype was counted only a few times. This chain joins TRBV5-6 and TRBJ1-1; perhaps TRBD1 as D (6 bases). CDR3 length equals 16 residues. Germline V gene lookup returns CDR1 SGHDT and CDR2 YYEEEE. V was clipped by 0 bases and J by 4 bases, with 16 bases between them. The CDR3 here is CASSLGSGGLATEAFF. In nucleotides, the CDR3 is TGTGCCAGCAGCTTGGGGTCCGGGGGGCTGGCCACTGAAGCTTTCTTT.

The rearrangement uses TRBV10-3 and TRBJ2-2; D is unclear. The CDR3 totals 15 residues. The germline V gene has CDR1 ENHRY and CDR2 SYGVKD. V shed 3 bases and J shed 4 bases, with 12 bases lying between them. CDR3 sequence: CAISERQEGTGELFF. The CDR3, as DNA: TGTGCCATCAGTGAACGGCAGGAAGGCACCGGGGAGCTGTTTTTT.

This clonotype was recorded at least ten times. V gene TRBV7-8 combines with J gene TRBJ2-5; maybe TRBD2 (6 bases). This CDR3 is built from 14 residues. Deletions cut 5 bases from V and 1 base from J, with 11 bases between. Germline V gives CDR1 SGHVS, CDR2 FQNEAQ. This CDR3 reads CASSPGLTQETQYF. The CDR3 DNA sequence: TGTGCCAGCAGCCCGGGACTCACCCAAGAGACCCAGTACTTC. Variable domain in full (rest from reference TRBV7-8 and TRBJ2-5): GAGVSQSPRYKVAKRGQDVALRCDPISGHVSLFWYQQALGQGPEFLTYFQNEAQLDKSGLPSDRFFAERPEGSVSTLKIQRTQQEDSAVYLCASSPGLTQETQYFGPGTRLLVL.

This clonotype was recorded a few times. This chain connects TRBV28 to TRBJ1-5; a weak D match, TRBD1 (5 bases). V was clipped by 5 bases and J by 0 bases, with 11 bases between them. CDR1 MDHEN and CDR2 SYDVKM come from the germline V gene. The CDR3 has 15 residues. This CDR3 reads CASSPRTSSNQPQHF. The CDR3, as DNA: TGTGCCAGCAGTCCGAGGACATCTAGCAATCAGCCCCAGCATTTT.